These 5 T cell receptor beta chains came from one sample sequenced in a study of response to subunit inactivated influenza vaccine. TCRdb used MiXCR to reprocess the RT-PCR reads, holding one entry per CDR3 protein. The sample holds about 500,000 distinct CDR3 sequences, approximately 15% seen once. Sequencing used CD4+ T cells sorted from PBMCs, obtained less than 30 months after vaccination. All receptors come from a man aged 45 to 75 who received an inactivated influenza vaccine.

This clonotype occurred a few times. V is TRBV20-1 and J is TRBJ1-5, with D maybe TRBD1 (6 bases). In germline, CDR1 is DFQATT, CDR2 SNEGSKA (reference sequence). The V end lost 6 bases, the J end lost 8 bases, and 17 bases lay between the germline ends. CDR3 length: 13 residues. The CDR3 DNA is TGCAGTGCGGTTCGACAGGCAGGAGAGCCCCAGCATTTT. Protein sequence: CSAVRQAGEPQHF.

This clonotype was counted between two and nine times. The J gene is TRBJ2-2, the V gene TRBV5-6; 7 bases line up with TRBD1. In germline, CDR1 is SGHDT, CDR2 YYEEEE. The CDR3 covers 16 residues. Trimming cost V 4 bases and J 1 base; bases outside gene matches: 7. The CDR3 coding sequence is TGTGCCAGCAGCATTTTCCAGGGGGTGAACACCGGGGAGCTGTTTTTT. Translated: CASSIFQGVNTGELFF.

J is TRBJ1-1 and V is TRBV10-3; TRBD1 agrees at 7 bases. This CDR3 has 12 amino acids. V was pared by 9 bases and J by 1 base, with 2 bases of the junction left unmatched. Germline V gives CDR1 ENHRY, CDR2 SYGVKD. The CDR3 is CAMGQSNTEAFF. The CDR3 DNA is TGTGCCATGGGACAGTCGAACACTGAAGCTTTCTTT.

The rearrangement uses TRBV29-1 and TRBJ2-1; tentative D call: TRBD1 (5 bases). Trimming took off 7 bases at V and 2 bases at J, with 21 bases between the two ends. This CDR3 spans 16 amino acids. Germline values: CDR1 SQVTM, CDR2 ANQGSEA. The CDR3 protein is CSAKADSSGAYNEQFF. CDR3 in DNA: TGCAGCGCGAAGGCAGACAGCTCTGGCGCCTACAATGAGCAGTTCTTC.

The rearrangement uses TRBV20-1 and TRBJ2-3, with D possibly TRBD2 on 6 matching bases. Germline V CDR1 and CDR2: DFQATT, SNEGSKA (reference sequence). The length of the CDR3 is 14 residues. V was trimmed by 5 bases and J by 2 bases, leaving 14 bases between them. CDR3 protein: CSAVADSYTDTQYF. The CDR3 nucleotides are TGCAGTGCTGTAGCGGACTCTTACACAGATACGCAGTATTTT.